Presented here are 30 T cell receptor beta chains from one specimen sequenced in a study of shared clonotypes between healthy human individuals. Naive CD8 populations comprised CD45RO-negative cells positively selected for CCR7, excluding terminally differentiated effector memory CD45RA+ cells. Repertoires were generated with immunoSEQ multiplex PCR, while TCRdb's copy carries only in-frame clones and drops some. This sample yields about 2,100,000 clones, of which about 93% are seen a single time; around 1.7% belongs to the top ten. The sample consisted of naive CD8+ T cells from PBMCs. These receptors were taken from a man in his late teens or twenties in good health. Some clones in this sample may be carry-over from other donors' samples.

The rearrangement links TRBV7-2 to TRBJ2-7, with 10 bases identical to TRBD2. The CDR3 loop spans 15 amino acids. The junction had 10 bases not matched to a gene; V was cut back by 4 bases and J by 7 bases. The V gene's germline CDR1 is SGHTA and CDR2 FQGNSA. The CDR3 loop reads CASSYASGSYGEQYF. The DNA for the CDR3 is TGTGCCAGCAGCTATGCTAGCGGGAGTTATGGAGAGCAGTACTTC.

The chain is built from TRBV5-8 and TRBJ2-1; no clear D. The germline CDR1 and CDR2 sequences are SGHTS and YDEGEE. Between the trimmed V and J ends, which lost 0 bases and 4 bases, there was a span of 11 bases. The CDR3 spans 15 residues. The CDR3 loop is CASSLVGQLYNEQFF. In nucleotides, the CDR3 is TGTGCCAGCAGCTTGGTCGGCCAGCTGTACAATGAGCAGTTCTTC.

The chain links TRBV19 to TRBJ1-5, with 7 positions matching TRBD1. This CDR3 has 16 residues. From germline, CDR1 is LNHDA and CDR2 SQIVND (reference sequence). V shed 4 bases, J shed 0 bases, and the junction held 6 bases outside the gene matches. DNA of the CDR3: TGTGCCAGTAGTAGGGACAGTCCCGATAGCAATCAGCCCCAGCATTTT. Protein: CASSRDSPDSNQPQHF.

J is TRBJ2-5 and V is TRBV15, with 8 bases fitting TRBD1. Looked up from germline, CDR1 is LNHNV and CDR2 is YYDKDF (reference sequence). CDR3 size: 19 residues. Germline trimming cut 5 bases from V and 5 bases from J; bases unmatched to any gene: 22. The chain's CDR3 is CATSDGKARGPLNRETQYF. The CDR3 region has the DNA TGTGCCACCAGCGACGGGAAGGCCAGGGGGCCCTTAAATCGGGAGACCCAGTACTTC.

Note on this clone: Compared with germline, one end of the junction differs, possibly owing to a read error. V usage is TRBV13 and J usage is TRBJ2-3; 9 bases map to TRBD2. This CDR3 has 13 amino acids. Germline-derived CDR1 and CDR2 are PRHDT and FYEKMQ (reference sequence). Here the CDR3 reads CASSPLRAGGEFF. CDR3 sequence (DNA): TGTGCCAGCAGCCCCCTCCGGGCGGGAGGGGAATTTTTT. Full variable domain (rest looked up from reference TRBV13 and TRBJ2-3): AAGVIQSPRHLIKEKRETATLKCYPIPRHDTVYWYQQGPGQDPQFLISFYEKMQSDKGSIPDRFSAQQFSDYHSELNMSSLELGDSALYFCASSPLRAGGEFFGPGTRLTVL.

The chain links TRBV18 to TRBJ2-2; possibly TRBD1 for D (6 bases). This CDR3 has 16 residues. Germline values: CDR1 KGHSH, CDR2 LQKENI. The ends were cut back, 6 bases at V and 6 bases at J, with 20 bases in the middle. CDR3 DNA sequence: TGTGCCAGCTCTATAACAGGGCTCCAAGATGCCGGGGAGCTGTTTTTT. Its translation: CASSITGLQDAGELFF.

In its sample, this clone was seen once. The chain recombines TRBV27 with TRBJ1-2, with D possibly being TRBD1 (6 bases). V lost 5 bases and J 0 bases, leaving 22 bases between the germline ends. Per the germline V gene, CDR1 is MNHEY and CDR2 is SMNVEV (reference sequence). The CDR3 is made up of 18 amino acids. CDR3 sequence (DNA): TGTGCCAGCAGTCCCGTACTCATTCAGGGGATAGCTAACTATGGCTACACCTTC. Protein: CASSPVLIQGIANYGYTF.

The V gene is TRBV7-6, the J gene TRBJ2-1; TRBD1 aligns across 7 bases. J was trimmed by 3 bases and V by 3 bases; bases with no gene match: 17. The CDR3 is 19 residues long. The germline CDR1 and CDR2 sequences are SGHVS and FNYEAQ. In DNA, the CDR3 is TGTGCCAGCAGCTTGGGTCCCGATACGGGACAGTTCTACTACAATGAGCAGTTCTTC. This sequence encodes CASSLGPDTGQFYYNEQFF.

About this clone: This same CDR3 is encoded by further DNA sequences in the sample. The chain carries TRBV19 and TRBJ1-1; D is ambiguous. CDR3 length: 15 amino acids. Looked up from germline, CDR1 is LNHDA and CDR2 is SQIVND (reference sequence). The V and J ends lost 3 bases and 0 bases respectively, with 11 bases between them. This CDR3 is CASSISGLMNTEAFF. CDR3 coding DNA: TGTGCCAGTAGTATTTCGGGTCTGATGAACACTGAAGCTTTCTTT. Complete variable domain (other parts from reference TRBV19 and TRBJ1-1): DGGITQSPKYLFRKEGQNVTLSCEQNLNHDAMYWYRQDPGQGLRLIYYSQIVNDFQKGDIAEGYSVSREKKESFPLTVTSAQKNPTAFYLCASSISGLMNTEAFFGQGTRLTVV.

The CDR3, as DNA: TGTGCCAGCAGCGTAGGGGCAGAAATATTACACAATGAGCAGTTCTTC. This encodes CASSVGAEILHNEQFF. The chain carries TRBV9 and TRBJ2-1; no definite D call. The CDR3 has 16 amino acids. The V end lost 0 bases, the J end lost 5 bases, and 15 bases lay between the germline ends. CDR1 SGDLS and CDR2 YYNGEE come from the germline V gene.

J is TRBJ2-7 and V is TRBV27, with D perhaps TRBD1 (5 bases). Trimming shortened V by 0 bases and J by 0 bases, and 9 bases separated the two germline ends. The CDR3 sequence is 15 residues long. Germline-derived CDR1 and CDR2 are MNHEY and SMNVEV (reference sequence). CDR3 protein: CASSLSSDSSYEQYF. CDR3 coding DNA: TGTGCCAGCAGTTTATCGAGTGACAGCTCCTACGAGCAGTACTTC.

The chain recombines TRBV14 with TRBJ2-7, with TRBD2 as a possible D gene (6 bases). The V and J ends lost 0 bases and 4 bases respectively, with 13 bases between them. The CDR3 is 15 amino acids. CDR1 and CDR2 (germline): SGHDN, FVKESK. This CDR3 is CASSQDLAARYEQYF. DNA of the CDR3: TGTGCCAGCAGCCAAGACTTAGCGGCCAGATACGAGCAGTACTTC.

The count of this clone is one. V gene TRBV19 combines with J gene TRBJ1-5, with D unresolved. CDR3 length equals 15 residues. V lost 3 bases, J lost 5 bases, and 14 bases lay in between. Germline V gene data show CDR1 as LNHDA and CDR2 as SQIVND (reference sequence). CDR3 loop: CASSIWFPPYQPQHF. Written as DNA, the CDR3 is TGTGCCAGTAGTATTTGGTTCCCCCCTTATCAGCCCCAGCATTTT. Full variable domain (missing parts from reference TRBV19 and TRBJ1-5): DGGITQSPKYLFRKEGQNVTLSCEQNLNHDAMYWYRQDPGQGLRLIYYSQIVNDFQKGDIAEGYSVSREKKESFPLTVTSAQKNPTAFYLCASSIWFPPYQPQHFGDGTRLSIL.

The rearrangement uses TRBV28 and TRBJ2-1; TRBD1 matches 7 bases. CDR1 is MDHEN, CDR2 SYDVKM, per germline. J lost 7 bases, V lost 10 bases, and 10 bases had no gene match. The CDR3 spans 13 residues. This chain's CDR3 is CATQTGTANEQFF. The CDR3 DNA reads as TGTGCCACCCAAACCGGGACAGCAAATGAGCAGTTCTTC.

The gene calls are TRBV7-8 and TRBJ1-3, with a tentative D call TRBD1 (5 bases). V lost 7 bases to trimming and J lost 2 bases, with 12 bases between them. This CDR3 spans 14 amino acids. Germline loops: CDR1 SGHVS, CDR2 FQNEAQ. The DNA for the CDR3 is TGTGCCAGCACCTCCTCAGGGACTGGAAACACCATATATTTT. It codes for CASTSSGTGNTIYF.

CDR3 amino acids: CASIGGSPYTEAFF. As DNA, the CDR3 is TGTGCCAGCATCGGGGGGAGTCCGTACACTGAAGCTTTCTTT. The chain joins TRBV6-6 to TRBJ1-1; D perhaps matches TRBD1 (5 bases). Germline values: CDR1 MNHNY, CDR2 SVGAGI (reference sequence). V shed 7 bases and J shed 3 bases, with 15 bases lying between them. The CDR3 loop spans 14 amino acids.

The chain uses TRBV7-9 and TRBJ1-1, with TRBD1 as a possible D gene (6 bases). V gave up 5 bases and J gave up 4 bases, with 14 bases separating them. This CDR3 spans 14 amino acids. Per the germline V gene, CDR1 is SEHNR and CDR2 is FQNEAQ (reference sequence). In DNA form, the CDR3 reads TGTGCCAGCAGCCAACCACAGGGCGGCACTGAAGCTTTCTTT. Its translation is CASSQPQGGTEAFF. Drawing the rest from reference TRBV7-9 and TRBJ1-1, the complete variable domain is DTGVSQNPRHKITKRGQNVTFRCDPISEHNRLYWYRQTLGQGPEFLTYFQNEAQLEKSRLLSDRFSAERPKGSFSTLEIQRTEQGDSAMYLCASSQPQGGTEAFFGQGTRLTVV.

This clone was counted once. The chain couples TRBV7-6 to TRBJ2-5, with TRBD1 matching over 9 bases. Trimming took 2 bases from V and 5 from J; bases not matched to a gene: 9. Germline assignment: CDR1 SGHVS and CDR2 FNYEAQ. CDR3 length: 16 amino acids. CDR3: CASSLISGQGTETQYF. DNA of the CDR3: TGTGCCAGCAGCTTAATTTCGGGACAGGGTACGGAGACCCAGTACTTC.

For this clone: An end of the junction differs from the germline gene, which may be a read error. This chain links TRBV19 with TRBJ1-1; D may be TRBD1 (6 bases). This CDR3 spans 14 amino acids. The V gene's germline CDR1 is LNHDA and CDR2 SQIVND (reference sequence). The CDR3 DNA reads TGTGCCAGTAGTATAGTTCCGGGGGACACTGGAGCTTTCTTT. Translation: CASSIVPGDTGAFF.

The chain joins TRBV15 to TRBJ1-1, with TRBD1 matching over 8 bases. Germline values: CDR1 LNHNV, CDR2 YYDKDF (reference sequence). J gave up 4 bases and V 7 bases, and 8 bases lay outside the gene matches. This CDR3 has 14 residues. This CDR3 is CATNGQGSGTEAFF. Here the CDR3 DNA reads TGTGCCACCAATGGACAGGGATCGGGCACTGAAGCTTTCTTT.

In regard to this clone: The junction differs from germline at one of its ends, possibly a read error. CDR3 sequence: CASSLGQTFLSDEQYF. In DNA, the CDR3 is TGCGCCAGCAGCTTGGGACAGACGTTTCTCTCCGACGAGCAGTACTTC. The V call is TRBV5-1, the J call TRBJ2-7; TRBD1 might be the D (5 bases). The CDR3 covers 16 residues. Germline V CDR1 and CDR2: SGHRS, YFSETQ.

The DNA for the CDR3 is TGTGCCTGGAGTGTATACAGGGAGGAGACCCAGTACTTC. Its protein is CAWSVYREETQYF. This sequence joins TRBV30 and TRBJ2-5; TRBD1 is a possible D gene (6 bases). The V gene lost 0 bases and the J gene lost 5 bases, with 10 bases spanning the gap. This CDR3 is built from 13 residues. The germline gives CDR1 GTSNPN, CDR2 SVGIG (reference sequence).

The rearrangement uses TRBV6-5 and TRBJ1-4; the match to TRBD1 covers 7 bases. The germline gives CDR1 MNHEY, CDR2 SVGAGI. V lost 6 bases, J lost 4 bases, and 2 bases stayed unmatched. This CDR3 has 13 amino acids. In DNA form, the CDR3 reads TGTGCCAGCAGCTGGGACAGTAATGAAAAACTGTTTTTT. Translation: CASSWDSNEKLFF.

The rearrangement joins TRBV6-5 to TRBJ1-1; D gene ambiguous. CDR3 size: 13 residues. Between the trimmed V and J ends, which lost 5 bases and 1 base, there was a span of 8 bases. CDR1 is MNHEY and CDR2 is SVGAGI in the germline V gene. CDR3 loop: CASSRLENTEAFF. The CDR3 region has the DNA TGTGCCAGCAGTCGACTCGAGAACACTGAAGCTTTCTTT.

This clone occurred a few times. The CDR3 DNA follows: TGTGCCAGCAGGGTACCCAGCGTAGGCCACAATGAGCAGTTCTTC. Translated: CASRVPSVGHNEQFF. This chain links TRBV7-2 with TRBJ2-1; D not certain. The CDR3 extends over 15 amino acids. Looked up from germline, CDR1 is SGHTA and CDR2 is FQGNSA. Trimming stripped 6 bases from V and 5 bases from J, with 17 bases between.

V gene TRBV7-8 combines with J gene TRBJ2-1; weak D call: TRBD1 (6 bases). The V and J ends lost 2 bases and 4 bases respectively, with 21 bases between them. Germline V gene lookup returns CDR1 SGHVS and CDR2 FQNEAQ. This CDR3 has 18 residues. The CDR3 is CASSLSPQTRGGYNEQFF. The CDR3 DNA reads TGTGCCAGCAGCTTATCCCCCCAGACGCGAGGGGGTTACAATGAGCAGTTCTTC.

Here the CDR3 reads CASSSSRTEAFF. The CDR3 DNA reads TGTGCCAGCAGCTCTTCCAGAACTGAAGCTTTCTTT. The genes are TRBV5-4 and TRBJ1-1; D uncertain. Germline CDR1 SGHNT, CDR2 YYREEE (reference sequence). CDR3 length equals 12 residues. The V end was cut by 3 bases, the J end by 5 bases, with 8 bases between.

The CDR3 region has the DNA TGTGCCACTCGCGGTGCTACAACTAATGAAAAACTGTTTTTT. This encodes CATRGATTNEKLFF. V usage is TRBV10-3 and J usage is TRBJ1-4; D is undetermined. Germline CDR1 ENHRY, CDR2 SYGVKD. V lost 10 bases to trimming and J lost 0 bases, with 12 bases between them. This CDR3 spans 14 amino acids.

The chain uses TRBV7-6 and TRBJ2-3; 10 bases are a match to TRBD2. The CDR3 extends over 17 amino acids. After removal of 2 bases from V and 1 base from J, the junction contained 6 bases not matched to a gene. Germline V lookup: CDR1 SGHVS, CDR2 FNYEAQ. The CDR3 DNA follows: TGTGCCAGCAGCTTATGGACTAGCGGCCCTGGCACAGATACGCAGTATTTT. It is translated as CASSLWTSGPGTDTQYF.

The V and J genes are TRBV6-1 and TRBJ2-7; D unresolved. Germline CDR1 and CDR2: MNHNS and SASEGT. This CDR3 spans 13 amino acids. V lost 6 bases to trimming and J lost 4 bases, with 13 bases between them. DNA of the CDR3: TGTGCCAGCAGAGCCGGGCCGTCATACGAGCAGTACTTC. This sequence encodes CASRAGPSYEQYF.